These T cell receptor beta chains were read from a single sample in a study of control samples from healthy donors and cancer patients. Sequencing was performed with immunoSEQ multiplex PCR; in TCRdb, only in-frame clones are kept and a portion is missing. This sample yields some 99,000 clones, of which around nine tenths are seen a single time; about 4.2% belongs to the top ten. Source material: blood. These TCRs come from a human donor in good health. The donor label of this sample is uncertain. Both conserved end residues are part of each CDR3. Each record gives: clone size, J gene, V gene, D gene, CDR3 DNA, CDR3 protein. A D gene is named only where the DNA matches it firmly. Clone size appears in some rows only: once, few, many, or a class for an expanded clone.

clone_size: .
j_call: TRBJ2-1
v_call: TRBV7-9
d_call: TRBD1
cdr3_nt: TGTGCCAGCAACAGACAGGGTAGAATCAATGAGCAGTTCTTC
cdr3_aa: CASNRQGRINEQFF

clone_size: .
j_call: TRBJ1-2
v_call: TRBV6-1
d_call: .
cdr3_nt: TGTGCCAGCAAACCAGACAGCGGAACCTATAAGGGCTACACCTTC
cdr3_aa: CASKPDSGTYKGYTF

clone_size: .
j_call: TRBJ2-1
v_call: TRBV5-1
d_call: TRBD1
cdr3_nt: TGCGCCAGCAGCCAGGGACAGGGGATACATGAGCAGTTCTTC
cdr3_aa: CASSQGQGIHEQFF

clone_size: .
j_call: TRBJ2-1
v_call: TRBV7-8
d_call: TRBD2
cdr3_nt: TGTGCCAGCAGAGGGTCTGGGACTAGCGGGGGGGAGCAGTTCTTC
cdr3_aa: CASRGSGTSGGEQFF

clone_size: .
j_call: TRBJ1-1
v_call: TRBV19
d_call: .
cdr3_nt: TGTGCCAGTAGTCGGGGGCAGAACACTGAAGCTTTCTTT
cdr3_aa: CASSRGQNTEAFF

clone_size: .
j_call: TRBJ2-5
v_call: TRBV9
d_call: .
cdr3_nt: TGTGCCAGCAGCGTAGGGGTAGAGACCCAGTACTTC
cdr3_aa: CASSVGVETQYF

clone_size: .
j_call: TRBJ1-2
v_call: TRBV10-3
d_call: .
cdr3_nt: TGTGCCATCAGTGAGTTACAGGGTCGGGGCTACACCTTC
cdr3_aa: CAISELQGRGYTF

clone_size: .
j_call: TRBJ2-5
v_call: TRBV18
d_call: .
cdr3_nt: TGTGCCAGCTCACCGCTACAGGGTTCTAGGGAGACCCAGTACTTC
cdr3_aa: CASSPLQGSRETQYF

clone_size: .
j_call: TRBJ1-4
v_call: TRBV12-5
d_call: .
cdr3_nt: TGTGCTAGTGGTTTGTGGCAGGGAAATGAAAAACTGTTTTTT
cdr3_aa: CASGLWQGNEKLFF

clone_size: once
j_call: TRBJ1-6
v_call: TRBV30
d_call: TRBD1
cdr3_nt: TGTGCCTGGGGGATCCGGGACAGGGGAGATAATTCACCCCTCCACTTT
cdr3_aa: CAWGIRDRGDNSPLHF

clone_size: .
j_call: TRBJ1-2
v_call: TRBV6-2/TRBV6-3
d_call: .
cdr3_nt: TGTGCCAGCAGTTACCAACAGATAACTAACTATGGCTACACCTTC
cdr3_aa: CASSYQQITNYGYTF

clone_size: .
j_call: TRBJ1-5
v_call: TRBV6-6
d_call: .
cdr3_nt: TGTGCCAGCACAGGCCTAGACAATCAGCCCCAGCATTTT
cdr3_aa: CASTGLDNQPQHF

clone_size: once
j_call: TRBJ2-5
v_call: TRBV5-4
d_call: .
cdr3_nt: TGTGCCAGCAACTTGGTAGGGGGGGCCTTAGAGACCCAGTACTTC
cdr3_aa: CASNLVGGALETQYF

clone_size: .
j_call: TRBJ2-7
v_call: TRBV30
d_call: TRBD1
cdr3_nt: TGTGCCTTCGGGACAGGGGCCTACGAGCAGTACTTC
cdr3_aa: CAFGTGAYEQYF

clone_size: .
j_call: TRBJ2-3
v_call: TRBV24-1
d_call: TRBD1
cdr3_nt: TGTGCCACCAGTGACGACTCCGGGACAGGGCCCAGGGATACGCAGTATTTT
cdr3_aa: CATSDDSGTGPRDTQYF

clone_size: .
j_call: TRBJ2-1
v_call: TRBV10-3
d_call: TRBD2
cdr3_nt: TGTGCCATCAGTGAGTCCATAGCGGGGGGGTCTGCGTTCTTC
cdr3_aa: CAISESIAGGSAFF

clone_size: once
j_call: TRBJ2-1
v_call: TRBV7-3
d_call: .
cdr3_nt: TGTGCCAGCAGCTTAAACCCGAGCTCCTACAATGAGCAGTTCTTC
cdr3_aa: CASSLNPSSYNEQFF

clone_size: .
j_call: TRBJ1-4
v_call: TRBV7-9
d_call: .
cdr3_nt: TGTGCCAGCAGCTTTAATGCGGGCCAGGTGACTGAAAAACTGTTTTTT
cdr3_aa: CASSFNAGQVTEKLFF

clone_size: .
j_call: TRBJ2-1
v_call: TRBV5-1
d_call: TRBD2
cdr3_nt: TGCGCCAGCTCTGAGTTAGCGGGGGGTCGGGAGCAGTTCTTC
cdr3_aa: CASSELAGGREQFF

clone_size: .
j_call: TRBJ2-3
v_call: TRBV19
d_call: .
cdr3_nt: TGTGCCAGTAGCCCAGGGCAGGGGACGGATACGCAGTATTTT
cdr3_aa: CASSPGQGTDTQYF

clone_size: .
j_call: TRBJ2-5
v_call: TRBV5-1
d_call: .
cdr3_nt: TGCGCCAGCAGACCTACCCTAGGGTTCCAAGAGACCCAGTACTTC
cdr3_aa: CASRPTLGFQETQYF

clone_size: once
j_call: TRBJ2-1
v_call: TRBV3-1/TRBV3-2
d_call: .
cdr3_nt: TGTGCCAGCAGCGAAATAGGGGGGGACTCCTACAATGAGCAGTTCTTC
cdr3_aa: CASSEIGGDSYNEQFF

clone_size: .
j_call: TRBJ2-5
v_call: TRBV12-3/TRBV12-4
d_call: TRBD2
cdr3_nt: TGTGCCAGCAGCCCGGGGGGGGCCCAGTACTTC
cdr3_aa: CASSPGGAQYF

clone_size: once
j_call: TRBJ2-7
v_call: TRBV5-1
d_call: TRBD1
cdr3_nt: TGCGCCAGCAGCCGGGGACAGGGGAGCTCCTACGAGCAGTACTTC
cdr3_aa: CASSRGQGSSYEQYF

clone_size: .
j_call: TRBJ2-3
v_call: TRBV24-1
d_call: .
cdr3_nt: TGTGCCACCAGTGATTTGATGGGTATTAACACAGATACGCAGTATTTT
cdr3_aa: CATSDLMGINTDTQYF

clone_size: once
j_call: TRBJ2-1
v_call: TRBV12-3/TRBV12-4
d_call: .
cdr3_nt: TGTGCCAGCAGCCGGGCGAATGAGCAGTTCTTC
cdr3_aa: CASSRANEQFF